The 25 T cell receptor beta chains presented below share a single source sample, sequenced in a study of human T cells and chemical hapten exposure. The time point here: pre-sensitization, week 0. Treatment in this sample: therapeutic diphenylcyclopropenone sensitization with weekly scalp DPC. TCRdb redid the calling of the RACE reads with MiXCR, one entry per CDR3 protein. The sample holds 350,000 to 450,000 distinct CDR3 sequences; 5.1% are singletons and the top ten take approximately 2.8%. This sample comprised whole blood, obtained in connection with sensitization to the hapten diphenylcyclopropenone (DPC). The receptor set was obtained from a woman between 45 and 60 years old with alopecia areata. Some clones in this sample may be carry-over from other donors' samples.

The chain employs TRBV7-9 and TRBJ1-1, with D perhaps TRBD1 (6 bases). Germline CDR1 and CDR2: SEHNR and FQNEAQ (reference sequence). There are 17 residues in the CDR3. The V end lost 4 bases, the J end lost 1 base, and 19 bases lay between the germline ends. The CDR3 coding sequence is TGTGCCAGCAGCTCCTCCTACAGGGAGATCCGGAACACTGAAGCTTTCTTT. Its protein product is CASSSSYREIRNTEAFF.

This clonotype was detected a few times. The chain carries TRBV5-6 and TRBJ2-4; 10 nucleotides match TRBD2. Germline CDR1 and CDR2: SGHDT and YYEEEE. Losses at the gene ends were 1 base for V and 5 bases for J; bases not matched to a gene: 15. The CDR3 length is 19 residues. The CDR3 DNA reads TGTGCCAGCAGCTTGATTGAATTCGTAGCGGGGGGTTTGGAAAACATTCAGTACTTC. This sequence encodes CASSLIEFVAGGLENIQYF. Using reference TRBV5-6 and TRBJ2-4 for the parts outside the CDR3, the full variable domain is DAGVTQSPTHLIKTRGQQVTLRCSPKSGHDTVSWYQQALGQGPQFIFQYYEEEERQRGNFPDRFSGHQFPNYSSELNVNALLLGDSALYLCASSLIEFVAGGLENIQYFGAGTRLSVL.

This clonotype was picked up many times. V gene TRBV9 combines with J gene TRBJ2-1; D tentatively reads TRBD1 or TRBD2 (6 bases each). This CDR3 has 13 amino acids. The V end lost 3 bases, the J end lost 4 bases, and 8 bases lay between the germline ends. The germline V gene has CDR1 SGDLS and CDR2 YYNGEE. Written as DNA, the CDR3 is TGTGCCAGCAGCGAGGGGGGTTACAATGAGCAGTTCTTC. It specifies CASSEGGYNEQFF.

This clonotype came up many times. The J gene is TRBJ2-7, the V gene TRBV28, with 8 positions matching TRBD1. With V trimmed by 5 bases and J by 6 bases, 3 bases remained unmatched. Per germline, CDR1 MDHEN and CDR2 SYDVKM. The CDR3 sequence is 12 residues long. The CDR3 coding sequence is TGTGCCAGCAGTCGGGACAGGCGCGAGCAGTACTTC. Protein product: CASSRDRREQYF.

This clonotype was observed at least ten times. V is TRBV29-1 and J is TRBJ2-3; D may be TRBD1 or TRBD2 (5 bases each). Trimming removed 4 bases from V and 3 bases from J, with 14 bases in between. This CDR3 is built from 14 residues. The germline CDR1 and CDR2 sequences are SQVTM and ANQGSEA. CDR3 bases: TGCAGCGTTGGAAGGGACGGATCGACAGATACGCAGTATTTT. It codes for CSVGRDGSTDTQYF.

J is TRBJ2-7 and V is TRBV4-3; D not resolved. CDR3 length: 13 residues. Trimming shortened V by 0 bases and J by 7 bases, and 10 bases separated the two germline ends. Per germline, CDR1 LGHNA and CDR2 YSLEER. The CDR3 sequence: CASSQDRSEEQYF. CDR3 DNA: TGCGCCAGCAGCCAAGACCGGAGCGAGGAGCAGTACTTC.

This clonotype was seen at least ten times. The chain couples TRBV20-1 to TRBJ2-3; no definite D call. The CDR3 totals 11 residues. Trimming took off 7 bases at V and 5 bases at J, with 10 bases between the two ends. Germline CDR1 and CDR2: DFQATT and SNEGSKA (reference sequence). Written as DNA, the CDR3 is TGCAGTGAATTAGTGGTAGATACGCAGTATTTT. Translating it yields CSELVVDTQYF.

In this sample, this clonotype turned up many times. The rearrangement uses TRBV10-3 and TRBJ2-1; D possibly matches TRBD1 or TRBD2 (5 bases each). This CDR3 region has 12 residues. The germline V and J ends were trimmed by 11 bases and 5 bases, with 13 bases remaining between them. CDR1 ENHRY and CDR2 SYGVKD come from the germline V gene. CDR3 loop: CASSGTNNEQFF. CDR3 sequence (DNA): TGTGCCTCCTCCGGGACCAACAATGAGCAGTTCTTC.

There are many counts of this clonotype. CDR3 in DNA: TGTGCCAGCAGCCAAGATGAGGGCTGGGGCACAGATACGCAGTATTTT. The encoded protein is CASSQDEGWGTDTQYF. V and J are TRBV3-1 and TRBJ2-3, with D perhaps matching TRBD2 (5 bases). Germline CDR1 is LGHDT and CDR2 is YNNKEL (reference sequence). With 0 bases removed from V and 1 base from J, the gap between germline ends came to 11 bases. The CDR3 consists of 16 residues.

This clonotype was picked up many times. V gene TRBV6-6 combines with J gene TRBJ1-1; no firm D call. Trimming took off 4 bases at V and 2 bases at J, with 11 bases between the two ends. The germline CDR1 and CDR2 sequences are MNHNY and SVGAGI (reference sequence). The CDR3 spans 14 residues. CDR3 nucleotides: TGTGCCAGCAGTTGGTCGGTGGGTAACACTGAAGCTTTCTTT. Its translation is CASSWSVGNTEAFF.

This clonotype was seen repeatedly, ten times or more. The chain is built from TRBV14 and TRBJ2-5; D is undetermined. Deletions cut 1 base from V and 3 bases from J, with 6 bases between. This CDR3 has 13 amino acids. From germline, CDR1 is SGHDN and CDR2 FVKESK. The CDR3 spells CASSQVRKETQYF. CDR3 sequence (DNA): TGTGCCAGCAGCCAAGTACGGAAAGAGACCCAGTACTTC.

This clonotype was recorded many times. The chain combines TRBV5-1 with TRBJ2-3; TRBD1 matches 9 bases. This CDR3 is 17 amino acids long. CDR1 and CDR2 from the germline V gene are SGHRS and YFSETQ. The ends lost 1 base at V and 0 bases at J; junction bases unmatched: 6. CDR3 sequence reads: CASSLPQQGASTDTQYF. CDR3 bases: TGCGCCAGCAGCTTGCCTCAACAGGGGGCTAGCACAGATACGCAGTATTTT. Combining the CDR3 with reference TRBV5-1 and TRBJ2-3 gives the whole variable domain KAGVTQTPRYLIKTRGQQVTLSCSPISGHRSVSWYQQTPGQGLQFLFEYFSETQRNKGNFPGRFSGRQFSNSRSEMNVSTLELGDSALYLCASSLPQQGASTDTQYFGPGTRLTVL.

This clonotype came up many times. The chain employs TRBV2 and TRBJ1-5, with D tentatively TRBD1 (6 bases). CDR1 is SNHLY and CDR2 is FYNNEI in the germline V gene. Trimming left V 3 bases short and J 10 bases short, with 13 bases between. The CDR3 has 13 residues. CDR3 loop: CASSEDSRSPQHF. The CDR3 DNA sequence: TGTGCCAGCAGTGAGGACAGTCGATCACCCCAGCATTTT.

This clonotype was observed a handful of times. This chain connects TRBV7-8 to TRBJ2-1; TRBD2 agrees at 12 bases. J gave up 16 bases and V 5 bases, and 6 bases lay outside the gene matches. This CDR3 region has 12 residues. Germline CDR1 is SGHVS and CDR2 is FQNEAQ. The CDR3 DNA reads as TGTGCCAGCAGCATCTCTAGCGGGAGGGGATTCTTC. Translated, it gives CASSISSGRGFF.

This clonotype was observed at least ten times. The gene calls are TRBV28 and TRBJ1-5; no clear D. CDR1 and CDR2 from the germline V gene are MDHEN and SYDVKM. Deletions cut 5 bases from V and 7 bases from J, with 9 bases between. This CDR3 comprises 12 residues. CDR3 sequence: CASSPPRQPQHF. The CDR3, as DNA: TGTGCCAGCAGTCCCCCTCGGCAGCCCCAGCATTTT.

This clonotype was seen a handful of times. The rearrangement joins TRBV14 to TRBJ2-1, with 13 positions matching TRBD2. V dropped 4 bases and J dropped 5; count of bases not matched to a gene: 5. The length of the CDR3 is 16 residues. CDR1 and CDR2 from the germline V gene are SGHDN and FVKESK. The CDR3 reads CASSPTSGRVDNEQFF. As DNA, the CDR3 is TGTGCCAGCAGCCCAACTAGCGGGAGGGTTGACAATGAGCAGTTCTTC.

The gene calls are TRBV7-2 and TRBJ1-2; tentative D call: TRBD1 (6 bases). V lost 5 bases and J 3 bases, leaving 13 bases between the germline ends. The CDR3 is 14 amino acids. Germline lookup yields CDR1 SGHTA and CDR2 FQGNSA. CDR3 nucleotide sequence: TGTGCCAGCAGCCTACAGGGACGGGACTATGGCTACACCTTC. Encoded protein: CASSLQGRDYGYTF. The variable domain in full, with the rest retrieved from reference TRBV7-2 and TRBJ1-2, is GAGVSQSPSNKVTEKGKDVELRCDPISGHTALYWYRQSLGQGLEFLIYFQGNSAPDKSGLPSDRFSAERTGGSVSTLTIQRTQQEDSAVYLCASSLQGRDYGYTFGSGTRLTVV.

Ten or more counts support this clonotype. The V call is TRBV7-2, the J call TRBJ2-5; D is unresolved. The CDR3 is 13 amino acids. V dropped 8 bases and J dropped 4 bases, with 14 bases sitting between them. Germline assignment: CDR1 SGHTA and CDR2 FQGNSA. CDR3 in amino acids: CASEERVGETQYF. The CDR3 coding sequence is TGTGCCAGCGAGGAACGGGTCGGAGAGACCCAGTACTTC.

V usage is TRBV3-1 and J usage is TRBJ2-5; tentatively, D is TRBD2 (6 bases). Trimming cost V 5 bases and J 5 bases, with 12 bases left between them. The CDR3 is made up of 13 amino acids. The germline V gene encodes CDR1 LGHDT and CDR2 YNNKEL (reference sequence). CDR3: CASSSAAGETQYF. The CDR3 DNA is TGTGCCAGCAGCAGCGCGGCGGGGGAGACCCAGTACTTC.

This clonotype has at least ten counts. The gene calls are TRBV20-1 and TRBJ1-4; D is uncertain. Germline V gene data show CDR1 as DFQATT and CDR2 as SNEGSKA (reference sequence). The CDR3 is 16 amino acids. V was clipped by 0 bases and J by 4 bases, with 15 bases between them. The CDR3 nucleotides are TGCAGTGCTAGAGAGCCGCCAAGGGCCTTTAATGAAAAACTGTTTTTT. This gives the protein CSAREPPRAFNEKLFF.

This clonotype was detected only a few times. The chain recombines TRBV5-6 with TRBJ1-4, with 10 bases that match TRBD1. The CDR3 runs to 14 residues. CDR1 and CDR2 (germline): SGHDT, YYEEEE. V lost 3 bases, J lost 11 bases, and 7 bases stayed unmatched. The CDR3 DNA reads TGTGCCAGCAGCTCCGGGACAGGGGTAACGAAACTGTTTTTT. Protein: CASSSGTGVTKLFF.

This clonotype was seen repeatedly, ten times or more. The chain employs TRBV27 and TRBJ2-3; 8 nucleotides agree with TRBD1. In germline, CDR1 is MNHEY, CDR2 SMNVEV (reference sequence). CDR3 length: 14 amino acids. The junction had 4 bases not matched to a gene; V was cut back by 7 bases and J by 1 base. The chain's CDR3 is CASTIQGGTDTQYF. In DNA form, the CDR3 reads TGTGCCAGCACTATACAGGGGGGCACAGATACGCAGTATTTT.

This clonotype was found many times. The rearrangement uses TRBV7-2 and TRBJ2-5; TRBD2 matches 9 bases. This CDR3 is 17 amino acids long. The V and J ends lost 0 bases and 0 bases, in that order; junction bases with no gene match: 5. The germline V gene encodes CDR1 SGHTA and CDR2 FQGNSA. The CDR3 nucleotides read TGTGCCAGCAGCTTAGCCTTGGCGGGGGGGTACCAAGAGACCCAGTACTTC. Its protein is CASSLALAGGYQETQYF.

This clonotype was detected only a few times. The chain joins TRBV5-1 to TRBJ2-1; 10 bases align to TRBD2. This CDR3 contains 17 residues. Germline lookup yields CDR1 SGHRS and CDR2 YFSETQ. The V gene end was trimmed by 0 bases and the J gene end by 9 bases; junction bases not matched to a gene: 12. CDR3 in DNA: TGCGCCAGCAGCTTGGAGACTCTGTCTAGCGGGGGTACTGAGCAGTTCTTC. This gives the protein CASSLETLSSGGTEQFF.

This chain links TRBV6-1 with TRBJ1-2; TRBD1 is a possible D gene (5 bases). Germline V gives CDR1 MNHNS, CDR2 SASEGT. Trimming removed 8 bases from V and 5 bases from J, with 12 bases in between. This CDR3 is 12 amino acids long. CDR3 residues: CASGGGIYGYTF. The CDR3 nucleotides are TGTGCCAGCGGGGGGGGAATTTATGGCTACACCTTC.